This T cell receptor beta chain derives from a study of sequential checkpoint blockade in melanoma. Across the whole study: First-line arms were nivolumab then ipilimumab, or the reverse, randomized 1:1.

Treatment noted: randomized to nivolumab then ipilimumab (arm A) or the reverse (arm B). Patients had received no earlier DNA-damaging chemotherapy. Sorted cells were live CD3+CD8+, lacking CD19 and CD56, from PBMCs. Generated by immunoSEQ multiplex PCR, the TCRdb table keeps only in-frame clones and is missing some. Of fewer than 20,000 clones listed, 72% are singletons. This CDR3 comprises 15 residues. Germline assignment: CDR1 MNHEY and CDR2 SVGAGI. V was clipped by 5 bases and J by 0 bases, with 14 bases between them. The rearrangement uses TRBV6-5 and TRBJ2-7; possible D gene TRBD2, 6 bases. The material sequenced was CD8+ T cells sorted from blood (inferred from file names), taken from a patient given nivolumab and ipilimumab in sequence. The TCR originated in a human donor with melanoma. CDR3 residues: CASSPGRGTSYEQYF. The CDR3, as DNA: TGTGCCAGCAGTCCCGGGAGAGGGACCTCCTACGAGCAGTACTTC.